The TCR beta chain under discussion was sequenced for a study of tumor and adjacent non-tumor tissue in lung cancer. The V gene lost 5 bases and the J gene lost 7 bases, with 17 bases spanning the gap. Germline lookup yields CDR1 DFQATT and CDR2 SNEGSKA (reference sequence). The CDR3 length is 13 residues. RNA was extracted from bulk tissue without any cell sorting. This clonotype was found once. TCRbeta libraries were built with three rounds of nested PCR, modified from ARM-PCR. Using its own MiXCR run on the multiplex PCR reads, TCRdb lists one record per CDR3 protein. The repertoire holds around 210,000 distinct CDR3 sequences, with approximately 74% as singletons.

The origin of this receptor is a man between 60 and 75 years old with non-small cell lung cancer. The rearrangement uses TRBV20-1 and TRBJ1-2; D is perhaps TRBD1 (5 bases). Sequencing used lung tumor tissue. CDR3 DNA sequence: TGCAGTGCTGTCCGGGGCCTCACGTGTGGCTACACCTTC. It specifies CSAVRGLTCGYTF.